This is a list of T cell receptor beta chains from one sample in a study of shared clonotypes between healthy human individuals. Clones were sequenced by immunoSEQ multiplex PCR, and TCRdb holds only the in-frame ones, with some missing. The table records about 520,000 clones, 60% to 80% of them present only once. The sequencing input was PBMCs. The origin of the receptors is a woman between 35 and 50 years old in good health. Some clones in this sample may be carry-over from other donors' samples. The CDR3 runs from the conserved cysteine through the conserved F or W. The D gene is left open where the match is weak. Only part of the rows carry a size: once, few, many, or a class if the clone is expanded.

j_call v_call clone_size d_call cdr3_aa cdr3_nt
TRBJ1-5 TRBV29-1 . . CSVGKQGSEPQHF TGCAGCGTGGGAAAACAGGGAAGTGAGCCTCAGCATTTT
TRBJ2-2 TRBV11-3 once . CASSLAGGELFF TGTGCCAGCAGCTTAGCTGGCGGGGAGCTGTTTTTT
TRBJ2-5 TRBV7-2 . TRBD2 CASSSRTSERYF TGTGCCAGCAGCTCCCGGACTAGCGAGAGGTACTTC
TRBJ1-4 TRBV5-1 . . CASSTSGGLTNEKLFF TGCGCCAGCAGCACCTCTGGGGGATTGACTAATGAAAAACTGTTTTTT
TRBJ2-7 TRBV7-2 . TRBD1 CASSETGNDYEQYF TGTGCCAGCAGCGAGACAGGGAATGATTACGAGCAGTACTTC
TRBJ2-3 TRBV6-1 few . CASRGTHREDTQYF TGTGCCAGCAGAGGGACCCACCGCGAGGATACGCAGTATTTT
TRBJ1-1 TRBV4-1 . . CASRRGLGNTEAFF TGCGCCAGCCGGCGGGGCCTGGGAAACACTGAAGCTTTCTTT
TRBJ2-7 TRBV19 few . CASSIGVTGSVYEQYF TGTGCCAGTAGTATAGGGGTTACAGGTAGTGTCTACGAGCAGTACTTC
TRBJ1-4 TRBV6-1 . . CASSVSTGRNEKLFF TGTGCCAGCAGTGTTTCGACAGGCCGGAATGAAAAACTGTTTTTT
TRBJ1-1 TRBV7-8 few TRBD1 CASSRTGLNTEAFF TGTGCCAGCAGTCGGACAGGGTTGAACACTGAAGCTTTCTTT
TRBJ2-2 TRBV15 . . CATSSEVLWTGELFF TGTGCCACCAGCAGTGAAGTACTCTGGACCGGGGAGCTGTTTTTT
TRBJ2-7 TRBV5-1 . TRBD2 CASSLGGLAVGYEQYF TGCGCCAGCAGCTTGGGGGGCCTAGCGGTAGGCTACGAGCAGTACTTC
TRBJ2-7 TRBV7-2 once TRBD1 CASSLVGQGFHEQYF TGTGCCAGCAGCTTAGTTGGACAGGGATTCCACGAGCAGTACTTC
TRBJ1-6 TRBV7-8 few . CASSLSPGNNSPLHF TGTGCCAGCAGCTTATCTCCAGGGAATAATTCACCCCTCCACTTT
TRBJ1-2 TRBV14 few . CASSQHHREYGYTF TGTGCCAGCAGCCAGCACCACAGGGAGTATGGCTACACCTTC
TRBJ2-5 TRBV6-6 few . CASSAQYGYQETQYF TGTGCCAGCAGTGCCCAGTATGGGTACCAAGAGACCCAGTACTTC
TRBJ2-3 TRBV7-8 . TRBD2 CASSRALSGINTDTQYF TGTGCCAGCAGTCGAGCCCTTAGCGGGATAAACACAGATACGCAGTATTTT
TRBJ2-5 TRBV9 . . CASSVGTIQETQYF TGTGCCAGCAGCGTCGGGACAATTCAAGAGACCCAGTACTTC
TRBJ2-3 TRBV18 . . CASSPRIWDAQYF TGTGCCAGCTCACCAAGAATTTGGGACGCGCAGTATTTT
TRBJ1-5 TRBV6-1 . . CASSERGIDNQPQHF TGTGCCAGCAGTGAAAGGGGGATTGATAATCAGCCCCAGCATTTT
TRBJ1-1 TRBV28 few . CASRNTIAEAFF TGTGCCAGCAGAAACACCATTGCAGAAGCTTTCTTT
TRBJ1-5 TRBV15 . . CATSRDIDYSNQPQHF TGTGCCACCAGCAGAGATATCGATTATAGCAATCAGCCCCAGCATTTT
TRBJ2-1 TRBV7-9 few . CASSLKASRAIHEQFF TGTGCCAGCAGCTTAAAGGCTAGCAGGGCAATTCATGAGCAGTTCTTC
TRBJ2-3 TRBV7-2 . . CASSLSADTDTQYF TGTGCCAGCAGCTTATCCGCAGATACAGATACGCAGTATTTT
TRBJ1-2 TRBV27 few TRBD1 CASSTGGSYGYTF TGTGCCAGCAGCACAGGGGGAAGTTATGGCTACACCTTC
TRBJ1-3 TRBV28 . . CASSLGGPGNTIYF TGTGCCAGCAGTTTGGGGGGACCTGGAAACACCATATATTTT
TRBJ2-1 TRBV7-2 . TRBD2 CASSRGRETYNEQFF TGTGCCAGCAGCCGGGGGAGGGAGACCTACAATGAGCAGTTCTTC